The rows below give T cell receptor beta chains drawn from one sample of a study of blood T cell repertoires in COVID-19. Profiling relied on immunoSEQ multiplex PCR, and the TCRdb table lists in-frame clones only, not all of them. The repertoire holds approximately 72,000 clones, with 70% to 90% as singletons. The sequenced material came from peripheral blood. The receptor set was obtained from a man in his forties or fifties with acute or convalescent COVID-19. Each CDR3 is given with its conserved first and last residue. The D gene is left open where the match is weak. Where a row states a size, it is once, few, many or the class of an expanded clone; other rows omit it.

TGTGCCAGCAGTTTGGGACAGGGGGGCACCGGGGAGCTGTTTTTT | CASSLGQGGTGELFF | TRBJ2-2 | TRBD1 | 15 | TRBV28 | -
TGTGCCAGCAGCGTAGACAGGGGGCCCGAACCAGATACGCAGTATTTT | CASSVDRGPEPDTQYF | TRBJ2-3 | TRBD1 | 16 | TRBV9 | -
TGTGCCAGCAGGACGGGACTAGCGGCCTACGAGCAGTACTTC | CASRTGLAAYEQYF | TRBJ2-7 | TRBD2 | 14 | TRBV6-5 | -
TGTGCCAGCAGTTCTTACCGGGGACAGGGAAACTATGGCTACACCTTC | CASSSYRGQGNYGYTF | TRBJ1-2 | TRBD1 | 16 | TRBV27 | -
TGTGCCAGCAGCTCCGGTGGAGGGGCCTACAATGAGCAGTTCTTC | CASSSGGGAYNEQFF | TRBJ2-1 | - | 15 | TRBV7-3 | -
TGTGCCAGCAGCGCGCATGGGACTAGCCTTGCCGGGGAGCTGTTTTTT | CASSAHGTSLAGELFF | TRBJ2-2 | TRBD2 | 16 | TRBV7-3 | -
TGTGCCAGTACCTGGAATCGGGATCAGCCCCAGCATTTT | CASTWNRDQPQHF | TRBJ1-5 | - | 13 | TRBV19 | -
TGTGCCAGCAGCTTATTTGAGGGGGCGTATGAGCAGTTCTTC | CASSLFEGAYEQFF | TRBJ2-1 | TRBD1 | 14 | TRBV7-9 | -
TGTGCCAGCAGCCAAGCAGGGCTTAGGTATGGCTACACCTTC | CASSQAGLRYGYTF | TRBJ1-2 | - | 14 | TRBV3-1/TRBV3-2 | -
TGTGCCAGCAGCTTGGCGGGACAGGGATTCTCCTACGAGCAGTACTTC | CASSLAGQGFSYEQYF | TRBJ2-7 | TRBD1 | 16 | TRBV5-5 | -
TGTGCCAGCAGCCGGACTTCGAACGAGCAGTACTTC | CASSRTSNEQYF | TRBJ2-7 | - | 12 | TRBV5-5 | -
TGTGCCAGCAGCGTTCTAGACCAGGGGACCCAGTACTTC | CASSVLDQGTQYF | TRBJ2-5 | - | 13 | TRBV9 | -
TGTGCCAGTAGTATATCAGTGGGGCGGAACTATGGCTACACCTTC | CASSISVGRNYGYTF | TRBJ1-2 | - | 15 | TRBV19 | -
TGTGCCAGCAGTTACTCGGAGGGCTCCGGGGAGCTGTTTTTT | CASSYSEGSGELFF | TRBJ2-2 | - | 14 | TRBV6-5 | once
TGTGCCAGCAGTTACCCTAGCGGGGGATACGAGCAGTACTTC | CASSYPSGGYEQYF | TRBJ2-7 | TRBD2 | 14 | TRBV6-6 | once
TGTGCCAGCAGCGACGGGGGTAACAATGAGCAGTTCTTC | CASSDGGNNEQFF | TRBJ2-1 | - | 13 | TRBV9 | -
TGTGCCAGCAGCTTAGTTAGAAACACTGAAGCTTTCTTT | CASSLVRNTEAFF | TRBJ1-1 | - | 13 | TRBV11-2 | -
TGCGCCAGCTCCGAACAGGGGGGCTCCTACAATGAGCAGTTCTTC | CASSEQGGSYNEQFF | TRBJ2-1 | TRBD1 | 15 | TRBV5-1 | -
TGCGCCAGCACAGGGGACTCTGGAAACACCATATATTTT | CASTGDSGNTIYF | TRBJ1-3 | - | 13 | TRBV10-1 | -
TGTGCCAGCAGTGAGACGGGGGAAACGCAGTATTTT | CASSETGETQYF | TRBJ2-3 | - | 12 | TRBV6-4 | -
TGTGCCAGCAGTTTTAGCCTGGCGGCCACTGAAGCTTTCTTT | CASSFSLAATEAFF | TRBJ1-1 | - | 14 | TRBV6-1 | -
TGTGCCAGCAGTTTAGGAGGGGACAGGGGTGCGTACCGCTACACCTTC | CASSLGGDRGAYRYTF | TRBJ1-2 | TRBD1 | 16 | TRBV28 | -
TGTGCCAGCAGTTCCCAACAGGGGGCGCGAGGCTACACCTTC | CASSSQQGARGYTF | TRBJ1-2 | TRBD1 | 14 | TRBV6-5 | -
TGTGCCATCAGTGAACAGGGTGATGGCTACACCTTC | CAISEQGDGYTF | TRBJ1-2 | - | 12 | TRBV10-3 | -
TGCGCCAGCAGTGAGTCGAGAGGCTATAGCAATCAGCCCCAGCATTTT | CASSESRGYSNQPQHF | TRBJ1-5 | - | 16 | TRBV10-1 | -
TGTGCCAGCAGCTTGTGGGGGCGGGTGAACACTGAAGCTTTCTTT | CASSLWGRVNTEAFF | TRBJ1-1 | - | 15 | TRBV5-7 | once
TGCGCCAGCAGCCCGGGACAGGGAGGGGCGAACACTGAAGCTTTCTTT | CASSPGQGGANTEAFF | TRBJ1-1 | TRBD1 | 16 | TRBV5-1 | -
TGTGCCAGTAGTATTAGGCAGGGGACCACAGATACGCAGTATTTT | CASSIRQGTTDTQYF | TRBJ2-3 | - | 15 | TRBV19 | -
TGTGCCAGTAGTATAGCGGGGATAAATGGCTACACCTTC | CASSIAGINGYTF | TRBJ1-2 | - | 13 | TRBV19 | -
TGTGCCAGCAGCTTAGGTTCGACACCAGACACTGAAGCTTTCTTT | CASSLGSTPDTEAFF | TRBJ1-1 | - | 15 | TRBV7-6 | -
TGTGCCAGCAGCAACTCTGGGGCCAACGTCCTGACTTTC | CASSNSGANVLTF | TRBJ2-6 | - | 13 | TRBV6-5 | -
TGTGCCAGCAGTACTCTGACAGGATACTATGGCTACACCTTC | CASSTLTGYYGYTF | TRBJ1-2 | - | 14 | TRBV6-5 | many
TGTGCCAGCAGCCCACTAGCGGGGGCAAAAGAGACCCAGTACTTC | CASSPLAGAKETQYF | TRBJ2-5 | TRBD2 | 15 | TRBV7-2 | -
TGTGCCAGCAGCTCCCAGGACTTAGCCTCTGGAAACACCATATATTTT | CASSSQDLASGNTIYF | TRBJ1-3 | - | 16 | TRBV7-2 | -
TGCGCCAGCAGCCAAGACCATTCCTACGAGCAGTACTTC | CASSQDHSYEQYF | TRBJ2-7 | - | 13 | TRBV4-1 | -
TGTGCCAGCAGCTTAGGAGGGCCCACTGAAGCTTTCTTT | CASSLGGPTEAFF | TRBJ1-1 | - | 13 | TRBV5-5 | -
TGCAGCGCAGAATCTCAGGTTCCCTCCTACGAGCAGTACTTC | CSAESQVPSYEQYF | TRBJ2-7 | - | 14 | TRBV29-1 | -
TGTGCCAGCAGCCTCTGGGACAACTCTGGAAACACCATATATTTT | CASSLWDNSGNTIYF | TRBJ1-3 | - | 15 | TRBV9 | -
TGCAGCGTTGGCGACATCAATCAGCCCCAGCATTTT | CSVGDINQPQHF | TRBJ1-5 | - | 12 | TRBV29-1 | -
TGTGCCAGCAGTTACTCGCGGGGGTTCCCGACAGGAAACAGCTACGAGCAGTACTTC | CASSYSRGFPTGNSYEQYF | TRBJ2-7 | - | 19 | TRBV6-2/TRBV6-3 | -
TGTGCCAGCATGGGGAGGGGGGGGGCCTACAATGAGCAGTTCTTC | CASMGRGGAYNEQFF | TRBJ2-1 | - | 15 | TRBV7-8 | -
TGTGCCAGCAGTCGGGACAGCAGTTATGGCTACACCTTC | CASSRDSSYGYTF | TRBJ1-2 | TRBD1 | 13 | TRBV6-5 | few
TGTGCCAGCAGCCAAGGGGCAACAGATACGCAGTATTTT | CASSQGATDTQYF | TRBJ2-3 | - | 13 | TRBV3-1/TRBV3-2 | -
TGTGCCAGCAGCCAAATGGGGAGGAGCTCCTATAATTCACCCCTCCACTTT | CASSQMGRSSYNSPLHF | TRBJ1-6 | - | 17 | TRBV3-1/TRBV3-2 | -
TGTGCCAGCAGCACCCGACAGTTCTCCGAGCAGTACTTC | CASSTRQFSEQYF | TRBJ2-7 | - | 13 | TRBV7-9 | -
TGTGCCAGCAGCGGGAGGGATATCACCTCACCCCTCCACTTT | CASSGRDITSPLHF | TRBJ1-6 | - | 14 | TRBV6-5 | few
TGTGCCAGCAGCGGGACAGGGGGTAGCAATCAGCCCCAGCATTTT | CASSGTGGSNQPQHF | TRBJ1-5 | TRBD1 | 15 | TRBV6-5 | -
TGTGCCAGCAGCCTCGGACAGGGTGGCTACGAGCAGTACTTC | CASSLGQGGYEQYF | TRBJ2-7 | TRBD1 | 14 | TRBV3-1/TRBV3-2 | -